The 8 T cell receptor beta chains listed next were all sequenced from one sample in a study of blood T cell repertoires in COVID-19. Sequenced by immunoSEQ multiplex PCR; TCRdb stores in-frame clones only, minus some. Of approximately 220,000 clones listed, roughly 89% are singletons. What was sequenced was PBMCs or T cells enriched from blood (not recorded which). These receptors were collected from a man younger than 40 who had been exposed to COVID-19.

The J gene is TRBJ2-7, the V gene TRBV4-1; no firm D call. Trimming cost V 1 base and J 1 base, with 5 bases left between them. The germline gives CDR1 MGHRA, CDR2 YSYEKL. The CDR3 extends over 13 amino acids. The DNA for the CDR3 is TGCGCCAGCAGCCAAGTACTTTCCTACGAGCAGTACTTC. Translated: CASSQVLSYEQYF.

V is TRBV5-1 and J is TRBJ2-5; no clear D. Germline V lookup: CDR1 SGHRS, CDR2 YFSETQ. The CDR3 spans 16 residues. V was shortened by 0 bases and J by 5 bases, with 17 bases between the two germline ends. The CDR3 DNA reads TGCGCCAGCAGCTTGGTACCCGGTCTCCAACTGGAGACCCAGTACTTC. Encoded protein: CASSLVPGLQLETQYF.

The CDR3 loop is CASSPDRGRGETQYF. CDR3 nucleotide sequence: TGCGCCAGCAGCCCCGACAGGGGGCGCGGGGAGACCCAGTACTTC. This chain connects TRBV5-1 to TRBJ2-5, with 10 bases matching TRBD1. This CDR3 is built from 15 residues. V gave up 4 bases and J gave up 5 bases; unmatched junction bases: 8. The germline V gene encodes CDR1 SGHRS and CDR2 YFSETQ.

The chain uses TRBV4-1 and TRBJ2-1; D not certain. CDR3 length: 14 residues. Germline-derived CDR1 and CDR2 are MGHRA and YSYEKL. V shed 1 base and J shed 6 bases, with 10 bases lying between them. CDR3 nucleotides: TGCGCCAGCAGCCAAGTTGGCCCATTCAATGAGCAGTTCTTC. Translation: CASSQVGPFNEQFF.

The V and J genes are TRBV30 and TRBJ2-1; 12 positions match TRBD1. The V and J ends lost 1 base and 3 bases, in that order; junction bases with no gene match: 4. Germline V gene data show CDR1 as GTSNPN and CDR2 as SVGIG (reference sequence). The CDR3 runs to 16 residues. This CDR3 is CAWSGDRGPLYNEQFF. The CDR3 DNA is TGTGCCTGGAGTGGGGACAGGGGGCCTCTCTACAATGAGCAGTTCTTC. The full variable domain, completed using reference TRBV30 and TRBJ2-1, is SQTIHQWPATLVQPVGSPLSLECTVEGTSNPNLYWYRQAAGRGLQLLFYSVGIGQISSEVPQNLSASRPQDRQFILSSKKLLLSDSGFYLCAWSGDRGPLYNEQFFGPGTRLTVL.

The rearrangement joins TRBV29-1 to TRBJ2-6, with D perhaps matching TRBD2 (6 bases). This CDR3 contains 14 residues. Trimming left V 3 bases short and J 4 bases short, with 10 bases between. The germline gives CDR1 SQVTM, CDR2 ANQGSEA. The CDR3: CSVEGGLGANVLTF. CDR3 nucleotides: TGCAGCGTTGAGGGGGGTTTAGGGGCCAACGTCCTGACTTTC.

The table lists this clone with a count of one. This rearrangement joins TRBV7-2 to TRBJ2-3; D gene unclear. Trimming cost V 2 bases and J 1 base, with 10 bases left between them. CDR1 is SGHTA and CDR2 is FQGNSA in the germline V gene. The CDR3 totals 15 residues. The CDR3 DNA reads TGTGCCAGCAGCTTAAACCCATTAGGCACAGATACGCAGTATTTT. This codes for CASSLNPLGTDTQYF.

V is TRBV2 and J is TRBJ1-1; TRBD1 aligns across 7 bases. CDR3 length: 15 amino acids. CDR1 SNHLY and CDR2 FYNNEI come from the germline V gene. V gave up 6 bases and J gave up 0 bases; unmatched junction bases: 7. As DNA, the CDR3 is TGTGCCAGCAGGCTCCAGGGGGGCATGAACACTGAAGCTTTCTTT. It yields the protein CASRLQGGMNTEAFF.